This T cell receptor beta chain was retrieved from a study of OX40 agonist ivuxolimab in advanced cancers. Turning to the study itself: Anti-PD-1, anti-PD-L1 or anti-CTLA-4 therapy given earlier was allowed, and 30% to 45% had some. Study findings and constraints: Certain nonresponders additionally had low normalized T-cell clonal expansion.

Produced via immunoSEQ multiplex PCR; TCRdb's table is partial and in-frame only. The sample yields approximately 10,000 clones, about 89% seen once. With respect to this clone: The target antigen is unknown.

The sample in question was CD4+ or CD8+ T cells sorted from blood, obtained in a trial of the OX40 agonist ivuxolimab. This sequence was found in an adult with an advanced solid tumor such as melanoma, head and neck, liver or kidney cancer.

CDR3 bases: TGTGCCAGCAGCGTAGTGGGACAGGGCTCGATCGGGGAGCTGTTTTTT. Translated, it gives CASSVVGQGSIGELFF. The rearrangement links TRBV9 to TRBJ2-2; 9 nucleotides agree with TRBD1. V shed 0 bases and J 7 bases; nucleotides not matched to a gene: 7. The CDR3 consists of 16 residues. Germline loops: CDR1 SGDLS, CDR2 YYNGEE.